The rows below give T cell receptor beta chains drawn from one sample of a study of blood T cell repertoires in COVID-19. Repertoires were generated with immunoSEQ multiplex PCR, while TCRdb's copy carries only in-frame clones and drops some. The table shows about 150,000 clones, with over 65% occurring only once. Sequenced: peripheral blood. Receptors originate from a man at least 80 years old with acute or convalescent COVID-19. Both conserved end residues are part of each CDR3. The D gene is left open where the match is weak. Some rows have no size entry. The others give once, few or many, or a class for an expanded clone.

clone size	D gene	J gene	CDR3 length	V gene	CDR3 protein	CDR3 DNA
few	-	TRBJ1-3	16	TRBV6-1	CASSAGHGRSGNTIYF	TGTGCCAGCAGTGCAGGACACGGCCGCTCTGGAAACACCATATATTTT
-	-	TRBJ2-2	15	TRBV27	CASSLLQVNTGELFF	TGTGCCAGCAGTTTACTACAGGTTAACACCGGGGAGCTGTTTTTT
-	-	TRBJ1-3	15	TRBV27	CASSFEGLSGNTIYF	TGTGCCAGCAGTTTCGAGGGCCTCTCTGGAAACACCATATATTTT
-	TRBD1	TRBJ1-3	15	TRBV5-1	CASSSGQGEGNTIYF	TGCGCCAGCAGCTCCGGACAGGGGGAAGGAAACACCATATATTTT
-	-	TRBJ1-1	13	TRBV11-3	CASSLNRNTEAFF	TGTGCCAGCAGCTTAAACAGGAACACTGAAGCTTTCTTT
once	-	TRBJ2-1	16	TRBV20-1	CSASDTLTRPGDEQFF	TGCAGTGCTAGTGACACTCTAACAAGGCCAGGCGATGAGCAGTTCTTC
-	TRBD2	TRBJ2-3	14	TRBV6-5	CASTDGGARDTQYF	TGTGCCAGCACCGACGGGGGGGCGCGGGATACGCAGTATTTT
once	TRBD1	TRBJ2-3	18	TRBV4-2	CASSQDFGQGASTDTQYF	TGTGCCAGCAGCCAAGATTTTGGACAGGGGGCCAGCACAGATACGCAGTATTTT
-	-	TRBJ2-5	13	TRBV28	CASSSPYGETQYF	TGTGCCAGCAGTTCCCCCTACGGGGAGACCCAGTACTTC
-	-	TRBJ2-2	13	TRBV28	CASSAGVSGELFF	TGTGCCAGCAGTGCAGGGGTCTCCGGGGAGCTGTTTTTT
once	-	TRBJ2-1	13	TRBV5-1	CASSPGGPIEQFF	TGCGCCAGCAGCCCCGGGGGGCCGATTGAGCAGTTCTTC
-	-	TRBJ2-1	13	TRBV24-1	CATSDSLQNEQFF	TGTGCCACCAGTGATTCTTTACAGAATGAGCAGTTCTTC
few	-	TRBJ1-5	13	TRBV7-2	CASSLYPSQPQHF	TGTGCCAGCAGCTTATATCCGAGTCAGCCCCAGCATTTT
-	TRBD1	TRBJ1-5	14	TRBV28	CASSLPGTDQPQHF	TGTGCCAGCAGTTTACCAGGGACAGATCAGCCCCAGCATTTT
-	-	TRBJ2-2	14	TRBV10-3	CASASTATNGELFF	TGTGCCAGCGCCTCGACAGCCACTAACGGGGAGCTGTTTTTT
-	-	TRBJ1-3	13	TRBV5-4	CASSLDYGNTIYF	TGTGCCAGCAGCTTGGACTATGGGAACACCATATATTTT
-	-	TRBJ2-2	13	TRBV7-8	CASRPANTGELFF	TGTGCCAGCCGTCCTGCGAACACCGGGGAGCTGTTTTTT
-	-	TRBJ1-1	14	TRBV5-4	CASSLAGRVTEAFF	TGTGCCAGCAGCTTGGCCGGCAGGGTGACTGAAGCTTTCTTT
once	TRBD2	TRBJ2-3	15	TRBV3-1/TRBV3-2	CASTLAGGSTDTQYF	TGTGCCAGCACTCTAGCGGGGGGAAGCACAGATACGCAGTATTTT
few	-	TRBJ1-3	17	TRBV7-2	CASSLVSGRNSGNTIYF	TGTGCCAGCAGCTTAGTTTCCGGGAGGAACTCTGGAAACACCATATATTTT
-	-	TRBJ1-2	13	TRBV19	CASSIDHRGGYTF	TGTGCCAGTAGTATAGATCATCGCGGTGGCTACACCTTC
once	TRBD2	TRBJ2-3	15	TRBV9	CASSVSGGSTNTQYF	TGTGCCAGCAGCGTGAGCGGGGGGTCTACAAATACGCAGTATTTT
-	-	TRBJ2-1	15	TRBV5-1	CASSLVGGDWNEQFF	TGCGCCAGCAGCTTGGTAGGGGGAGATTGGAATGAGCAGTTCTTC
-	TRBD1	TRBJ1-5	17	TRBV2	CASSDPPRQGANQPQHF	TGTGCCAGCAGTGATCCCCCCCGGCAGGGGGCGAATCAGCCCCAGCATTTT
-	TRBD2	TRBJ2-5	17	TRBV2	CASKTPTSGGATETQYF	TGTGCCAGCAAGACCCCAACTAGCGGGGGGGCGACAGAGACCCAGTACTTC
-	-	TRBJ2-3	13	TRBV7-3	CASSPFSSLEQDF	TGTGCCAGCAGCCCTTTCTCTAGCTTAGAACAAGATTTT
-	TRBD1	TRBJ1-1	14	TRBV11-2	CASSSAVGWTGGFF	TGTGCCAGCAGCTCCGCCGTTGGGTGGACAGGGGGCTTCTTT
-	TRBD1	TRBJ2-3	16	TRBV5-6	CASSVTGQGMTDTQYF	TGTGCCAGCAGCGTAACTGGACAGGGGATGACAGATACGCAGTATTTT
-	-	TRBJ1-2	15	TRBV14	CASSPWRGANYGYTF	TGTGCCAGCAGCCCCTGGAGAGGTGCCAACTATGGCTACACCTTC